These T cell receptor beta chains were read from a single sample in a study of CD8 T cells in Susac syndrome. TCRdb ran MiXCR on the immunoSEQ multiplex PCR reads and lists one entry per CDR3 protein. The sample yields roughly 130,000 distinct CDR3 sequences, just under 95% seen once. The sample consisted of CD8+ T cells from PBMCs. These receptors came from a human donor with Susac syndrome. The conserved cysteine and the conserved F or W are not part of the CDR3 here. Each record gives: V gene, CDR3 protein.

>TRBV25-1
ASSEGGANTEAF
>TRBV16
ASSPEGPIYGYT
>TRBV9
ASSPGGLQETQY
>TRBV7-9
ASSLVTGGRAF
>TRBV7-9
ASSLVVGGTDTQY
>TRBV18
ASSPRQGISYNEQF
>TRBV25-1
ASAWGTLNTGELF
>TRBV4-3
ASSQDPWGGAADTQY
>TRBV10-2
ASSEPRRGKNIQY
>TRBV30
AWSGRDRGNEQF
>TRBV20-1
SDPCRGRGTEAF
>TRBV5-1
ASSLRVGQPQH
>TRBV9
ASSAPDGTNTGELF
>TRBV25-1
ASSERFRDSNQPQH
>TRBV29-1
SAIGQGALTDTQY
>TRBV2
ASSEGADTQY
>TRBV5-4
ASMDLHNEQF
>TRBV9
ASSVGQSYGYT
>TRBV5-4
ASSSGHDTQY
>TRBV20-1
SANLYGGRGETQY
>TRBV27
ASRPISTGSPLH
>TRBV14
ASSQEGGYGYT
>TRBV29-1
SVDQAQIYNEQF
>TRBV7-8
ASSSLGEQY
>TRBV2
ASSGARDISGELF
>TRBV27
ASSEDRGANYGYT
>TRBV27
ASSLGTEAREQY
>TRBV24-1
ATSDLGSEAQY
>TRBV24-1
ATSGSGSGELF
>TRBV29-1
SVERTEETQY
>TRBV7-9
ASSLAGKIGYT
>TRBV5-4
ASTVAGNQETQY
>TRBV27
ASSFGQGGREQF
>TRBV20-1
SARDPPLSSYNEQF
>TRBV5-6
ASSLAPAGSYEQY
>TRBV20-1
SASSPGVGKIAGYGYT
>TRBV20-1
SARAHGQTYEGYT
>TRBV29-1
SVLLADTQY
>TRBV15
ATSRDSSASSIEQY